This T cell receptor (beta chain) derives from a study of blood T cell repertoires in COVID-19. The CDR3 loop spans 13 amino acids. With V trimmed by 3 bases and J by 10 bases, 4 bases remained unmatched. Germline-derived CDR1 and CDR2 are LNHDA and SQIVND (reference sequence). Libraries were prepared by immunoSEQ multiplex PCR; TCRdb keeps only in-frame clonotypes and omits some of them. The table shows more than 150,000 clones, with over 70% occurring only once. The clonotype was recovered from a man between 60 and 70 years old with acute or convalescent COVID-19. This sequence joins TRBV19 and TRBJ2-1; the match to TRBD2 covers 9 bases. Input material: peripheral blood. The CDR3 reads CASSITTSGEQFF. The CDR3 DNA follows: TGTGCCAGTAGTATTACGACTAGCGGAGAGCAGTTCTTC.